The table lists the clone carrying this T cell receptor beta chain with a few counts. As to time point: pre-sensitization, week 0. Treatment indicated: therapeutic diphenylcyclopropenone sensitization with weekly scalp DPC. The sample originates from a study of human T cells and chemical hapten exposure. Individual cDNA molecules in this library carried unique molecular identifiers. TCRdb re-analysed the RACE reads in MiXCR, keeping a single row per CDR3 protein. Of tens of thousands of distinct CDR3 sequences in the sample, about 9% were seen once. V was trimmed by 7 bases and J by 4 bases, leaving 5 bases between them. This CDR3 comprises 10 residues. In germline, CDR1 is SNHLY, CDR2 FYNNEI.

This TCR was sampled from a woman in her 40s with alopecia areata. Some clones in this sample may be carry-over from other donors' samples. Sequenced here: whole blood, sampled in connection with sensitization to the hapten diphenylcyclopropenone (DPC). V and J are TRBV2 and TRBJ2-7, with D uncertain. CDR3 sequence: CASNGYEQYF. DNA of the CDR3: TGTGCCAGCAACGGGTACGAGCAGTACTTC.